The clone carrying this TCR beta chain occurred a few times. Germline loops: CDR1 SGHRS, CDR2 YFSETQ. The germline V and J ends were trimmed by 6 bases and 5 bases, with 8 bases remaining between them. CDR3 length: 12 amino acids. The data originate from a study of blood T cell repertoires in COVID-19. Profiled with immunoSEQ multiplex PCR; TCRdb holds only in-frame clones, not every one. The sample shows approximately 310,000 clones, around 87% of them seen only once. The rearrangement joins TRBV5-1 to TRBJ2-2; tentative D call: TRBD2 (6 bases). The receptor was derived from a man in his fifties or sixties with active or convalescent COVID-19. Material: peripheral blood. CDR3 residues: CASMAGTGELFF. DNA of the CDR3: TGCGCCAGCATGGCGGGGACCGGGGAGCTGTTTTTT.